This entry describes one TCR beta chain. This sample was included in a study of technical replicates of blood from a handful of donors. CDR3 length: 12 residues. The germline V and J ends were trimmed by 0 bases and 7 bases, with 7 bases remaining between them. Germline V lookup: CDR1 LGHNA, CDR2 YNFKEQ. TCRdb keeps only in-frame clones here, not all; method: immunoSEQ multiplex PCR. Of over 10,000 clones in the sample, around 93% were seen once. The origin of this receptor is a human donor in good health. The J gene is TRBJ2-7, the V gene TRBV4-2; D possibly corresponds to TRBD2 (5 bases). The sample comprised PBMCs. The CDR3 nucleotides are TGTGCCAGCAGCCAAGATCGGAGGGAGCAGTACTTC. Translated: CASSQDRREQYF.